This T cell receptor (beta chain) is from a study of human T cells and chemical hapten exposure (dated by TCRdb to 2020 to 2022). A note on the overall study: Libraries were pooled for sequencing, and per-sample TCR yields varied mainly because of small differences in library volumes within the pool. This study followed changes in the peripheral blood TCR repertoire in vivo during primary and secondary sensitization of alopecia patients to the hapten diphenylcyclopropenone (DPC). From each blood RNA sample, both TCR alpha and TCR beta chains were sequenced. General conclusions and limits of the study: After repeated subsampling, the strength of the expansion versus patch-test correlation and the threshold at which it became significant changed. No change with DPC sensitization was found in the number of TCRs above 1 in 1000 frequency, and no evidence of global repertoire structure alterations was found.

The germline V gene sets CDR1 to SGHRS and CDR2 to YFSETQ. Deletion took 1 base off V and 0 bases off J, with a span of 10 bases between the germline ends. Taken from cysteine to phenylalanine, the CDR3 has 16 residues. Here the CDR3 DNA is all that survives: 48 bases in frame from base 1. The library was made by RACE. The sequencing machine was a NextSeq 500. During library preparation, unique molecular identifiers were attached to individual cDNA molecules so that TCRs could be counted in a quantitative, reproducible way. For the original study's pipeline: A median of roughly 99,000 TCRs per sample was observed, with a range of 23,224 to 690,600. The Decombinator software suite was used to annotate the V, J and CDR3 of the TCR reads. Every sample was subsampled to the same number of TCRs (28,000) for the PS versus PT1 abundance plots. TCRs were defined as expanded if absent before sensitization and observed at least eight times at the 2-week time point. TCRdb applied fastp at Q25 and MiXCR to the public reads, then kept only in-frame beta chains. A single entry per CDR3 protein holds the most common genes and DNA from its merged rows. For this entry, the V and J calls and clone size follow TCRdb and not the study's own pipeline. The sample yields more than 60,000 distinct CDR3 sequences; over 7% were counted once. Clones ranked in the top ten supply over 1.5% of the sample.

The time point tag for this specimen amounts to: healthy volunteer bleed at 6 weeks. Unfractionated whole blood was collected in Tempus Blood RNA tubes, and total RNA was extracted from that blood. As TCR sequencing controls, a few healthy volunteers were used, with blood taken at day 0, 2 weeks and 6 weeks. This clonotype was recorded a few times. Its specific antigen is unknown. Base qualities are missing; no much larger clone stands one base away. This receptor was taken from a male donor in good health. Some clones in this sample may be carry-over from other donors' samples. The chain is assembled from TRBV5-1 and TRBJ2-2; perhaps TRBD1 is the D gene, with 5 bases matching. Sequenced material: whole blood. The nucleotide sequence is TGCGCCAGCAGCTTGTATGCAGGGCCGAACACCGGGGAGCTGTTTTTT. This is translated as CASSLYAGPNTGELFF. Beyond the CDR3, the reference TRBV5-1 and TRBJ2-2 genes provide the residues; the full variable domain reads: KAGVTQTPRYLIKTRGQQVTLSCSPISGHRSVSWYQQTPGQGLQFLFEYFSETQRNKGNFPGRFSGRQFSNSRSEMNVSTLELGDSALYLCASSLYAGPNTGELFFGEGSRLTVL.